What follows is one TCR beta chain and its context. This clone was recorded only once. It has no known antigen specificity. The input lacks base qualities; no much larger clone sits a single base away. These data belong to a study of cytomegalovirus exposure and HLA in healthy donors (dated by TCRdb to about 2017). About the investigation overall: According to an earlier analysis of a few hundred of the donors, 200 million or so T cells yielded 120 million or so unique TCR beta sequences and 276 Gb of sequence data. Roughly 300 gigabases of sequencing data and some 85 million unique TCR sequences were included in an early release covering roughly 600 HLA-typed donors. Of the 300 to 500 genotyped donors, 65% to 90% were placed in the genetic ancestry cluster associated with self-reported Caucasian donors. The aim of the study was to test whether cataloging public T cell receptors could identify signatures of past pathogen exposure. The study used immunosequencing to profile the T cell repertoires of approximately 630 subjects and linked those repertoires to cytomegalovirus serostatus. Besides the first cohort of hundreds of subjects, a separate validation cohort made up of roughly 120 different subjects was used. To predict cytomegalovirus infection status, the study brought together high-throughput TCR immunosequencing, statistical association of individual TCRs with disease status, and machine learning. A later analysis re-analyzed previously published TCR beta repertoires from 660 or so donors and added high-resolution HLA genotyping to study TCR occurrence patterns. The later analysis used no new phenotypic data to find candidate immune exposures, relying instead on TCR beta sequences and their occurrence across donors. An earlier analysis of 587 of the donors used high-throughput TCR beta sequencing to judge whether each TCR beta V gene segment behaved as functional or pseudogenic. Donor age, sex, ethnicity and CMV serostatus were collected together with the repertoire data. In a later genetic analysis, genome-wide SNP genotypes for about 65% of the roughly 700 donors were used, and that subset was treated as a discovery cohort. All discovery cohort repertoires had been generated on a single sequencing platform. Both class I and class II loci were covered by HLA typing, at four-digit resolution. Typing coverage varied by locus: about 629-630 donors for A, B, C, DRB1 and DQB1; under 550 for DQA1; more than 600 for DPA1; around 450 for DPB1. Roughly five DR-DQ haplotypes were handled as single units for association and clustering because linkage in the cohort was strong. Across approximately 400 genotyped donors of the cohort, an average of 235,054 unique TCR beta nucleotide sequences per donor were sequenced, and roughly a sixth of those sequences were non-productive. Study-wide conclusions, independent of this receptor: An association between a missense DCLRE1C variant and V-gene and J-gene trimming of TCR beta chains was found in a later genetic analysis and replicated in an independent cohort. A further reported finding was that TCR beta sequences accurately predicted the HLA-A and HLA-B alleles for most subjects in the first cohort. Specific HLA alleles were associated with some 15,000 TCR beta sequences at a false discovery rate of 0.05 in a later analysis. An earlier analysis of approximately 590 of the donors showed that most TCR beta V segments appeared in productive rearrangements either about 87% or about 30% of the time, which broadly matched IMGT annotations. Some IMGT-functional V segments, including TRBV6-2 and TRBV6-3, could not be distinguished by the 87-base-pair reads and were therefore excluded. The classifier was reported to diagnose cytomegalovirus status with high specificity and sensitivity in both the original cohort and the validation cohort. Most CMV-associated TCR beta chains appeared to be HLA-restricted in a later analysis, and the HLA associations seemed to be driven largely by CMV exposure. Most TCR sequences were observed very rarely across donors, whereas some public TCRs were present in many individuals. HLA typing was unavailable for some donors at each locus, so association tests used only the typed subset. Roughly uniform sequencing depth across donors was assumed in presence/absence analyses, although this assumption may not hold. A later genetic analysis reported fewer N-insertions in productive TCRs among donors in an Asian-associated ancestry cluster than the 666-donor mean. The study gave a list of over 150 TCR beta chains associated with cytomegalovirus. Strong co-occurrence of HLA alleles, especially DR and DQ, made assigning TCR associations to individual alleles difficult. This cohort had only TCR beta chains sequenced, and the lack of alpha or paired-chain data limited which features could be detected. In a later analysis, several top co-occurrence clusters were reported to appear linked to parvovirus B19, influenza, CMV and Epstein-Barr virus. The authors suggested that the approach could potentially be extended to other disease states and immunological phenotypes. A few of the identified cytomegalovirus-associated TCR beta chains were confirmed in vitro to be specific for cytomegalovirus antigens. A cluster of highly shared sequence variants was judged likely to represent a technical artifact of the sequencing pipeline. For the cohort, immune exposure information was limited to CMV serostatus. Correlated functional status among segregating V segments might be attributable to linkage disequilibrium, but an unknown experimental factor could not be ruled out. In a later analysis, the rate of TCR association differed among HLA loci, with DRB1 alleles having the most associated TCRs and HLA-C alleles having the fewest. In a later analysis, HLA-associated TCR beta chains showed more clonal expansion and lower generation probabilities than non-associated chains that were equally common. Because counts were too low, some 17 rarely observed V segments, including chromosome 9 orphons, were excluded from the earlier analysis of 587 of the donors.

The cohort consisted of some 670 healthy bone marrow donors. At the time of sampling, every cohort member was nominally healthy, though immune exposures that went unrecorded were likely present. The donor was CMV seronegative and was included in the group of 352 seronegative cohort members. A peripheral blood sample was provided by each donor, and peripheral blood mononuclear cells were used for TCR beta sequencing. The Qiagen DNeasy Blood Extraction Kit was used to extract genomic DNA from the blood cell samples. CDR1 and CDR2 (MNHEY, SVGAGI) derive from the germline V gene. The junction shows trimming of 4 bases on V and 4 bases on J, and the gene matches do not reach 7 bases of it. Inclusive of the bounding cysteine and phenylalanine, the CDR3 is 15 residues long. The retained sequence is limited to the CDR3, 45 bases, with the frame set at the first base. The library was obtained by the immunoSEQ multiplex PCR assay. For the multiplex PCR, a mixture combining 60 forward primers for TCR Vbeta segments and 13 reverse primers for TCR Jbeta segments was used. Amplification of the CDR3 region of rearranged TCR beta genes was performed with a multiplex PCR assay on genomic DNA. The amplified TCR beta libraries were sequenced on the Illumina HiSeq System as 87-base-pair reads. The authors' pipeline ran thus. In a later analysis, 80 million or so unique TCR beta chains were counted across the roughly 670 repertoires, and roughly 9.9 million of these chains were shared by at least two donors. Raw reads were error-corrected and collapsed into unique sequences by a nearest-neighbor algorithm in which closely related sequences were merged to remove PCR and sequencing errors. Alignment of CDR3 sequences to IMGT reference sequences was used to assign V, D and J gene segments. For a sequence to be retained, at least a six-nucleotide match to both a V gene segment and a J gene segment was required. A rearrangement counted as productive if the CDR3 had no stop codons and remained in frame with V and J, and every other rearrangement counted as non-productive. Following IMGT convention, CDR3 was defined as the stretch from the second conserved V-encoded cysteine to the conserved J-encoded phenylalanine. Sequences without an unambiguous match to a single V gene segment were excluded from the earlier analysis of over 500 of the donors. An earlier analysis of some 500 of the donors classified V segments as functional when productive rearrangements were above 56.7% and as segregating when the standard deviation between donors was above 5%. To diagnose cytomegalovirus status from the catalog of TCR beta chain sequences, a statistical classification framework was built. In a later analysis, TCR nucleotide sequences were compared against IMGT/GENE-DB human TR gene sequences so that V and J genes could be assigned. Using the TCRdist pipeline, a later analysis assigned CDR3 sequences along with most-parsimonious VDJ recombination scenarios. In a later analysis, each TCR beta chain was defined by its CDR3 amino acid sequence together with its V-gene family, and reads without a unique V-gene family were excluded. To address suspected cross-contamination and a sequencing artifact, a later analysis removed 550 to 750 highly shared, low-generation-probability nucleotide sequences. A later analysis calculated a clonal expansion index for each public chain from normalized within-repertoire ranks of inferred template counts. Generation probabilities in a later analysis came from a VDJ recombination model fitted to out-of-frame rearrangements, and those results were checked against IGoR. In a later analysis, TCR-TCR, TCR-HLA and TCR-CMV co-occurrence was scored with hypergeometric tests, and a repertoire-size bias correction was applied to TCR pairs. In a later analysis, false discovery rates were estimated by permuting HLA or CMV assignments 20 times. A later analysis grouped co-occurring TCRs with DBSCAN, adding TCRdist sequence similarity when clustering within HLA-allele-positive subsets. Repertoires with fewer than 30,000 or more than 120,000 public chains, plus five repertoires with anomalous nucleotide sharing, were excluded from co-occurrence clustering. The immuneACCESS repertoire file appears here via TCRdb, limited to in-frame rearrangements. These files lack a portion of the clones; in checked studies, under half of the deficit traces to unresolved V genes, and the cause of the others is not known. The D gene and trimming were derived from the DNA, and the V and J assignments and clone size from that table. This sample lists roughly 180,000 clones; less than 90% were detected once. The ten most abundant clones make up roughly 1% of the sample.

This TCR came from a man younger than 45 in good health and CMV-seronegative. Sequenced: PBMCs. The chain links TRBV6-5 with TRBJ2-5, and TRBD1 matches 9 of the central bases. The CDR3 region has the sequence CASSWGDRERETQYF. The bases read TGTGCCAGCAGTTGGGGGGACAGGGAGAGAGAGACCCAGTACTTC.